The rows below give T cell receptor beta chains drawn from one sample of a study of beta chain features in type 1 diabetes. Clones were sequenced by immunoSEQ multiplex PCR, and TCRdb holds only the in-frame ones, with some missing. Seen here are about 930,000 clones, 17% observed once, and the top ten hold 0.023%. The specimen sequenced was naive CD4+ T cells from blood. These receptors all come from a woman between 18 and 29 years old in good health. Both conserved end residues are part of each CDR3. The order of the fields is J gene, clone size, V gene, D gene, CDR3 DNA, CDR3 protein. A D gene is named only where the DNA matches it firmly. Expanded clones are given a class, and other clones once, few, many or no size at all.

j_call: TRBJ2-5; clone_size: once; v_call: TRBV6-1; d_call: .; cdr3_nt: TGTGCCAGCAGCCCGATCCACGTTTTAATGACCCAGTACTTC; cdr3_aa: CASSPIHVLMTQYF
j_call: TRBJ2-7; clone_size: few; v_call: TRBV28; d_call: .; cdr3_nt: TGTGCCAGCAGTTTAAGTGCTCTCGAGCAGTACTTC; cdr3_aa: CASSLSALEQYF
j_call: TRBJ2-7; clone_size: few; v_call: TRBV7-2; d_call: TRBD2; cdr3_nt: TGTGCCAGCAGCACTCGACTAGCGGGAGACAACGAGCAGTACTTC; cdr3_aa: CASSTRLAGDNEQYF
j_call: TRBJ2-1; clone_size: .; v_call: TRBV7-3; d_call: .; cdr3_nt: TGTGCCAGCAGCTTAAATGGTTACAATGAGCAGTTCTTC; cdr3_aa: CASSLNGYNEQFF
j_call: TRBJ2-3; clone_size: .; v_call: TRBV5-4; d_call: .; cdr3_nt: TGTGCCAGCAGCTTGGTCACGGGGGAGAGCACAGATACGCAGTATTTT; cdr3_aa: CASSLVTGESTDTQYF
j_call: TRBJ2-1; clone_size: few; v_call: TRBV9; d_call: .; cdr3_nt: TGTGCCAGCAGCGTAATGGTGGCGGGGTCGAAATATGAGCAGTTCTTC; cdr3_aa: CASSVMVAGSKYEQFF
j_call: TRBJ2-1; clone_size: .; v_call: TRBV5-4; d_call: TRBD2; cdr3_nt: TGTGCCAGCAGCGTCAGCGGGAGAGCTTACAATGAGCAGTTCTTC; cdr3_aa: CASSVSGRAYNEQFF
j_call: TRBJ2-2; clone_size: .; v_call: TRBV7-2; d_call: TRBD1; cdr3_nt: TGTGCCAGCACCACAGGGGGCGCGAACACCGGGGAGCTGTTTTTT; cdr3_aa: CASTTGGANTGELFF
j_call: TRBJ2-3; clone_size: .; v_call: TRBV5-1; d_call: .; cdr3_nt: TGCGCCAGCGGATATCGACCGGGGGGCACAGATACGCAGTATTTT; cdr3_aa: CASGYRPGGTDTQYF
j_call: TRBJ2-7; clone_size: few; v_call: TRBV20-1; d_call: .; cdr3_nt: TGCAGTGCCCCCACCTCCTACGAGCAGTACTTC; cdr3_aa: CSAPTSYEQYF
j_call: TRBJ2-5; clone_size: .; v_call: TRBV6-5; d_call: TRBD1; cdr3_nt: TGTGCCAGCAGGCCGACAGGGGACGTAAATACCCAGTACTTC; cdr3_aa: CASRPTGDVNTQYF
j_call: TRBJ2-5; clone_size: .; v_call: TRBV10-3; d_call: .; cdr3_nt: TGTGCCATCAGTGAGTCGAACGGGGCGGGATGGAAGACCCAGTACTTC; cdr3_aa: CAISESNGAGWKTQYF
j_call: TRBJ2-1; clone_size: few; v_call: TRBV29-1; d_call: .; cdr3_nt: TGCAGCGTTGGGGGCAACTCCTACAATGAGCAGTTCTTC; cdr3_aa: CSVGGNSYNEQFF
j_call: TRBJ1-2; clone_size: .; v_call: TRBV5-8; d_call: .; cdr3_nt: TGTGCCAGCAGCCTCGGACAGTATTATGGCTACACCTTC; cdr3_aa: CASSLGQYYGYTF
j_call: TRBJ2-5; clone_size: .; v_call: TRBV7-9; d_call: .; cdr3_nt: TGTGCCAGCAGCTTAGCGCGTGAGACCCAGTACTTC; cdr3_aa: CASSLARETQYF
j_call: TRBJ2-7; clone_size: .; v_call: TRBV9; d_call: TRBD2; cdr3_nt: TGTGCCAGCAGCGTAGCTAGCGGGACTGCCTACGAGCAGTACTTC; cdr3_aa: CASSVASGTAYEQYF
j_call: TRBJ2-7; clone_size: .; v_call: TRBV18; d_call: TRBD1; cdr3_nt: TGTGCCAGCTCACCTGGGACAGGGACGTACGAGCAGTACTTC; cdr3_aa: CASSPGTGTYEQYF
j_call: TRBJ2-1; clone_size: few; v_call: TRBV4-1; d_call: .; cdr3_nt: TGCGCCAGCAGCCATCCACATACTAGGAGCTATGAGCAGTTCTTC; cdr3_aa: CASSHPHTRSYEQFF
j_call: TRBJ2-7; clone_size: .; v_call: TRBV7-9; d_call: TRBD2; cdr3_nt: TGTGCCAGCAGCCCGGGGGTCTCGGCTAGCGGGAGCTCCGACGAGCAGTACTTC; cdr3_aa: CASSPGVSASGSSDEQYF
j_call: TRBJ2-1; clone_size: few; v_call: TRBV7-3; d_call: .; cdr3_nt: TGTGCCAGCAGCTGGCGGGGCGAGTCGGGGCAGTTCTTC; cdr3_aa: CASSWRGESGQFF
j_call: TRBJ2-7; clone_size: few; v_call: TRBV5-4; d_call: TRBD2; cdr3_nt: TGTGCCAGCAGCTTGCGCGGGAGGAACTACGAGCAGTACTTC; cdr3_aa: CASSLRGRNYEQYF
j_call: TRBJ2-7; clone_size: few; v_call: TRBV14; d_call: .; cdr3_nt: TGTGCCAGCAGCCAGGCGTACGAGCAGTACTTC; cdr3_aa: CASSQAYEQYF
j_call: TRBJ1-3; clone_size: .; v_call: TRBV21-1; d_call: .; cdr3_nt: TGTGCCAGCAGCAAACAGGCCCAGAGACCCTCTGGAAACACCATATATTTT; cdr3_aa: CASSKQAQRPSGNTIYF
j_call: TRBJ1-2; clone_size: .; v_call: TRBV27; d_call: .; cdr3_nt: TGTGCCAGCAGTAACAGGGTTCAGGGTGGCTACACCTTC; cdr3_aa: CASSNRVQGGYTF
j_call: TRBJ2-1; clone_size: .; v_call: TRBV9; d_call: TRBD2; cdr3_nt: TGTGCCAGCAGCGCATCTTCGGCGGGAGCCAATGAGCAGTTCTTC; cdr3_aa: CASSASSAGANEQFF
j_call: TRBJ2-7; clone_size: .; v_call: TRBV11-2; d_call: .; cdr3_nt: TGTGCCAGCAGCGATACTAACAACGGGTTCCTTCAGTACTTC; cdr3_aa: CASSDTNNGFLQYF
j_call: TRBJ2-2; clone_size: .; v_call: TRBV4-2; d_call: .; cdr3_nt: TGTGCCAGCAGCTCAGGGATTTCGGCTGGGGAGCTGTTTTTT; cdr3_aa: CASSSGISAGELFF
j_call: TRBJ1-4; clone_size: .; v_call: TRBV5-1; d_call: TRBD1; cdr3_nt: TGCGCCAGCAGCTTTTCGGGACAGGGCCAAAATGAAAAACTGTTTTTT; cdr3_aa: CASSFSGQGQNEKLFF
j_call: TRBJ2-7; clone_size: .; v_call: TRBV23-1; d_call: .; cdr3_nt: TGCGCCAGCAGTCAATCGAAACAGGGTGAAGTGTTTTCAGCGGCGAAATATTACTACGAGCAGTACTTC; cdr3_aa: CASSQSKQGEVFSAAKYYYEQYF
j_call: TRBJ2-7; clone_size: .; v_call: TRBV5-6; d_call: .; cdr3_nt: TGTGCCAGCAGCAACGCAGGAGGGTACGAGCAGTACTTC; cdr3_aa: CASSNAGGYEQYF
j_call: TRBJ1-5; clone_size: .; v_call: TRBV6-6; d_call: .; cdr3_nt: TGTGCCAGCAGTTTCGGCAGATATAGCAATCAGCCCCAGCATTTT; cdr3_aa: CASSFGRYSNQPQHF
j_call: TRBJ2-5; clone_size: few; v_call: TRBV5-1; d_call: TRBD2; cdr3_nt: TGCGCCAGCAGCGAGGGGACTAGCGGGAGTCCTACCCAGTACTTC; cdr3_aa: CASSEGTSGSPTQYF
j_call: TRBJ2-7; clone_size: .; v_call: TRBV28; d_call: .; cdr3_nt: TGTGCCAGCAGTTCGGGACGACGTACCTACGAGCAGTACTTC; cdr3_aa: CASSSGRRTYEQYF
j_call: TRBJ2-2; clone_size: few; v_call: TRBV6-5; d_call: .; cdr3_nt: TGTGCCAGCAGTTACGGCGGGGAGCTGTTTTTT; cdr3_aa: CASSYGGELFF
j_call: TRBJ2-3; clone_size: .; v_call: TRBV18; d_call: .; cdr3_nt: TGTGCCAGCTCACGCCGGGACACCCCGGGGGGCACAGATACGCAGTATTTT; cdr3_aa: CASSRRDTPGGTDTQYF
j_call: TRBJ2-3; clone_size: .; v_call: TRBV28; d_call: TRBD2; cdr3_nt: TGTGCCAGCAGTTTTCCGACTAGCTACACAGATACGCAGTATTTT; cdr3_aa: CASSFPTSYTDTQYF
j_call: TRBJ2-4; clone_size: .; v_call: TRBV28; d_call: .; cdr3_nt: TGTGCTGCCAACCCAAGGGGACCCCAGCTAGCCAAAAACATTCAGTACTTC; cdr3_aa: CAANPRGPQLAKNIQYF
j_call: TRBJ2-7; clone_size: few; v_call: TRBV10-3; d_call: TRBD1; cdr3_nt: TGTGCCTCGCGACCGGGACAGGTCCCCTACGAGCAGTACTTC; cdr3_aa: CASRPGQVPYEQYF
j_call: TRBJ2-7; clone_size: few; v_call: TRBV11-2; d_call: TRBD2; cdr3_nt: TGTGCCAGCACCACTAGCGGGGTGGGGTACTCCTACGAGCAGTACTTC; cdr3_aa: CASTTSGVGYSYEQYF
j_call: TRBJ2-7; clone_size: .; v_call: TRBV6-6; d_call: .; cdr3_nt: TGTGCCAGCAGTTACCGCTCTCCCGAGCAGTACTTC; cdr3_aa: CASSYRSPEQYF
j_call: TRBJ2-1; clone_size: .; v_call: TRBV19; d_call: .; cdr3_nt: TGTGCCACCCACCAAGGGGGGGGGCCCTACAATGAGCAGTTCTTC; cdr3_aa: CATHQGGGPYNEQFF
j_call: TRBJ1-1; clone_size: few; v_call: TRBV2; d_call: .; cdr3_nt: TGTGCCAGCAGTTACCGAAGGGACACTGAAGCTTTCTTT; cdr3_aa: CASSYRRDTEAFF
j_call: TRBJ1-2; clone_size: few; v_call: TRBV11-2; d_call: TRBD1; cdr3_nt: TGTGCCAGCAGCGTGAACCTAGGGACAGCCCGTGCCCCATTC; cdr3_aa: CASSVNLGTARAPF
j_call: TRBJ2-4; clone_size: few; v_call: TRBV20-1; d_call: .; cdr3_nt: TGCAGTGCGAGGGGCACGAGCATTCAGTACTTC; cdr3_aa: CSARGTSIQYF
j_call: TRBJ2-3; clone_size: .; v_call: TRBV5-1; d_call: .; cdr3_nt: TGCGCCAGCAGCTCCTTCCGGCGGGGTAGCACAGATACGCAGTATTTT; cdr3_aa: CASSSFRRGSTDTQYF
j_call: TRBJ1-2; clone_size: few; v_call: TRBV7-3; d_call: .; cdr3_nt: TGTGCCAGCGGAGCCGGGCATGGCTACACCTTC; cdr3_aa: CASGAGHGYTF
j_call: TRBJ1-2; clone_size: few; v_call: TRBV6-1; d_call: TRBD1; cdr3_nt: TGTGCCAGCAGCGACAGGGTAAATGGCTACACCTTC; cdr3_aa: CASSDRVNGYTF
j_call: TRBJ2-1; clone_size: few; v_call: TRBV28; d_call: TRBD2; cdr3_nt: TGTGCCGCAGGGCTAGCGGGAGTTGAGCAGTTCTTC; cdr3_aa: CAAGLAGVEQFF
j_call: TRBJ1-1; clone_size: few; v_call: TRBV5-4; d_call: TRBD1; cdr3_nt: TGTGCCAGCAATACAAAACTTGGGACAGCCACTGAAGCTTTCTTT; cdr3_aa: CASNTKLGTATEAFF
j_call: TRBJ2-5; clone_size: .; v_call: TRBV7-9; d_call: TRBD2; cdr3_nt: TGTGCCAGCAGCCAGGGACTAGCGGAACAAGAGACCCAGTACTTC; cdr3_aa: CASSQGLAEQETQYF
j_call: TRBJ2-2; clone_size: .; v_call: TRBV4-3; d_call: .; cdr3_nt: TGCGCCAGCAGCAACAGTGGGGGGCTGAACACCGGGGAGCTGTTTTTT; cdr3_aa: CASSNSGGLNTGELFF
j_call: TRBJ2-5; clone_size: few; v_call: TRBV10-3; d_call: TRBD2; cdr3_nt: TGTGCCATCAGGGAGCGGGAGCAAGAGACCCAGTACTTC; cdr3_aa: CAIREREQETQYF